This entry lists 10 T cell receptor beta chains sequenced from one sample in a study of blood T cell repertoires in COVID-19. The protocol was immunoSEQ multiplex PCR, while the TCRdb copy is restricted to in-frame clones and leaves out a portion. The table has some 110,000 clones, around 76% seen once. Source material: peripheral blood. These receptors were taken from an older man with COVID-19, enrolled during active disease.

The V gene is TRBV7-9, the J gene TRBJ1-2; D is unclear. This CDR3 has 13 amino acids. V was pared by 1 base and J by 1 base, with 4 bases between. The V gene's germline CDR1 is SEHNR and CDR2 FQNEAQ (reference sequence). The CDR3 reads CASSLGDNYGYTF. CDR3 nucleotide sequence: TGTGCCAGCAGCTTAGGAGATAACTATGGCTACACCTTC.

The chain is built from TRBV11-2 and TRBJ1-2; weak D call: TRBD1 (6 bases). Germline V gene lookup returns CDR1 SGHAT and CDR2 FQNNGV. The CDR3 totals 14 residues. Deletions cut 0 bases from V and 4 bases from J, with 9 bases between. CDR3 nucleotide sequence: TGTGCCAGCAGCTTAGAAGCAGGGGTCTATGGCTACACCTTC. Translated, it gives CASSLEAGVYGYTF.

The chain carries TRBV4-3 and TRBJ2-2, with 9 bases that match TRBD2. The V and J ends lost 0 bases and 3 bases, in that order; junction bases with no gene match: 2. CDR1 LGHNA and CDR2 YSLEER come from the germline V gene. The CDR3 runs to 16 residues. The CDR3 DNA follows: TGCGCCAGCAGCCAAGAGCGGGAGGGGTACACCGGGGAGCTGTTTTTT. Translation gives CASSQEREGYTGELFF.

The chain carries TRBV5-4 and TRBJ2-2, with 13 bases that match TRBD2. CDR3 length: 17 amino acids. In germline, CDR1 is SGHNT, CDR2 YYREEE (reference sequence). With V trimmed by 4 bases and J by 2 bases, 5 bases remained unmatched. CDR3 in amino acids: CASSLGTSGINTGELFF. CDR3 in DNA: TGTGCCAGCAGCCTCGGGACTAGCGGGATTAACACCGGGGAGCTGTTTTTT. Filled out from reference TRBV5-4 and TRBJ2-2, the complete variable domain reads ETGVTQSPTHLIKTRGQQVTLRCSSQSGHNTVSWYQQALGQGPQFIFQYYREEENGRGNFPPRFSGLQFPNYSSELNVNALELDDSALYLCASSLGTSGINTGELFFGEGSRLTVL.

This clone was counted between two and nine times. The CDR3 DNA is TGTGCCAGCAGCCAAGAGGGCGACCCGGAACAGTTCTTC. Protein sequence: CASSQEGDPEQFF. This chain connects TRBV3-1 (or the pseudogene TRBV3-2) to TRBJ2-1; D gene ambiguous. CDR3 length: 13 amino acids. V was trimmed by 0 bases and J by 13 bases, leaving 13 bases between them. From germline, CDR1 is LGHDT and CDR2 YNNKEL (reference sequence).

This chain joins TRBV6-5 and TRBJ2-7; TRBD2 aligns across 7 bases. Trimming took 0 bases from V and 7 from J; bases not matched to a gene: 3. The CDR3 spans 13 residues. Per germline, CDR1 MNHEY and CDR2 SVGAGI. CDR3 coding DNA: TGTGCCAGCAGTTACTCCTCTAGCGGAGAGCAGTACTTC. It specifies CASSYSSSGEQYF.

This chain connects TRBV13 to TRBJ1-6, with 7 bases aligning to TRBD1. The CDR3 extends over 14 amino acids. The germline gives CDR1 PRHDT, CDR2 FYEKMQ (reference sequence). V shed 0 bases and J 10 bases; nucleotides not matched to a gene: 3. CDR3 amino acids: CASSLGGGASPLHF. The CDR3 DNA is TGTGCCAGCAGCTTAGGAGGGGGCGCCTCACCCCTCCACTTT.

The rearrangement links TRBV7-9 to TRBJ1-5, with a tentative D call TRBD1 (5 bases). From germline, CDR1 is SEHNR and CDR2 FQNEAQ (reference sequence). Trimming took off 3 bases at V and 0 bases at J, with 9 bases between the two ends. The CDR3 length is 15 residues. This CDR3 reads CASSFQGDSNQPQHF. For the CDR3, the DNA is TGTGCCAGCAGCTTTCAAGGGGATAGCAATCAGCCCCAGCATTTT.

The rearrangement uses TRBV15 and TRBJ2-1; 8 bases fit TRBD2. The CDR3 has 17 amino acids. V shed 5 bases and J 8 bases; nucleotides not matched to a gene: 17. CDR1 and CDR2 from the germline V gene are LNHNV and YYDKDF (reference sequence). The CDR3 reads CATSAPTSAIGNYEQFF. The CDR3 DNA follows: TGTGCCACCAGCGCCCCGACTAGCGCGATAGGAAATTATGAGCAGTTCTTC. The entire variable domain, with the rest obtained from reference TRBV15 and TRBJ2-1, is as follows: DAMVIQNPRYQVTQFGKPVTLSCSQTLNHNVMYWYQQKSSQAPKLLFHYYDKDFNNEADTPDNFQSRRPNTSFCFLDIRSPGLGDTAMYLCATSAPTSAIGNYEQFFGPGTRLTVL.

This CDR3 reads CASSLYPAGGLGYTF. For the CDR3, the DNA is TGTGCCAGCAGTTTATACCCCGCAGGGGGCCTTGGCTACACCTTC. V is TRBV27 and J is TRBJ1-2; TRBD1 agrees at 8 bases. The germline V gene encodes CDR1 MNHEY and CDR2 SMNVEV (reference sequence). The length of the CDR3 is 15 residues. Trimming removed 1 base from V and 7 bases from J; junction bases left unmatched: 8.